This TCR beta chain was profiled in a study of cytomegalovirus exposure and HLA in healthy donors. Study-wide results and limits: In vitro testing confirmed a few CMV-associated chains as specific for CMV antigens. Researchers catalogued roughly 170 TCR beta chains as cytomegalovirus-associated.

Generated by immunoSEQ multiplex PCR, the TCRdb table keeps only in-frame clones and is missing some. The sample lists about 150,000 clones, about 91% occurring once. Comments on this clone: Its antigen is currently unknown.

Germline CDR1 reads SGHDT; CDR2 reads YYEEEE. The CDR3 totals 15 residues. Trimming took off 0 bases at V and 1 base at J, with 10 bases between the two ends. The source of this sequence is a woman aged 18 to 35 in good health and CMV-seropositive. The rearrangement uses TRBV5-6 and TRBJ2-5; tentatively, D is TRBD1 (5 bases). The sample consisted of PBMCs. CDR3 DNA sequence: TGTGCCAGCAGCTTGGTTCAGACAGTCCAAGAGACCCAGTACTTC. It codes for CASSLVQTVQETQYF.